Reported below is one T cell receptor (beta chain). Its cognate antigen is unknown. Other DNA sequences in the sample encode the same CDR3. The data derive from a study of shared clonotypes between healthy human individuals. Points from the study as a whole: Rarefaction showed sorted-subset sequencing was incomplete despite large depth.

Per the original data handling: Junction-only sequences produced by ImmunoSEQ had no quality scores, so filtering differed. Measured with immunoSEQ multiplex PCR; TCRdb has only the in-frame clones, and not every one. For V, J and clone size, that table is used; D and trimming come from the DNA. Of some 1,400,000 clones listed, roughly 96% are singletons. Germline assignment: CDR1 SEHNR and CDR2 FQNEAQ (reference sequence). There are 14 residues in the CDR3. V lost 5 bases and J lost 4; bases outside the gene matches: 6. The clonotype originates from a young man in good health. V and J are TRBV7-9 and TRBJ1-1; 8 bases align to TRBD1. The sequenced material came from naive CD4+ T cells sorted from blood. Subset meaning: CD45RA+ positively selected. The chain's CDR3 is CASSPGTGGTEAFF. CDR3 DNA sequence: TGTGCCAGCAGCCCCGGGACAGGAGGCACTGAAGCTTTCTTT.